Sequencing of this T cell receptor (beta chain) was carried out in a study of T cells in Graves' hyperthyroidism and ophthalmopathy. Study overall: Peripheral blood was secured at the point of initial diagnosis, before any treatment. Study-wide results and caveats: Progression to ophthalmopathy was predicted a median of approximately seven months early. Peripheral blood also featured most of the thyroid clonotypes expanded above 0.001.

V was cut by 3 bases and J by 4 bases, with 10 bases left in between. This CDR3 region has 14 residues. Per the germline V gene, CDR1 is SGHDT and CDR2 is YYEEEE. The table lists this clonotype with a few counts. Its antigen is currently unknown. From RNA transcripts, TCR beta CDR3 regions were amplified. HTBI primers were employed in a first-round RT-PCR of the TCR CDR3. MiXCR, run by TCRdb on the multiplex PCR reads, gives a single entry per CDR3 protein. The data contain 620,000 or so distinct CDR3 sequences, more than 14% of them seen just once; the ten biggest clones take up around 13%. This TCR came from a woman aged 50 to 60 with Graves' ophthalmopathy. The sequenced sample was blood. The chain is built from TRBV5-6 and TRBJ2-2; no clear D. The CDR3 region has the DNA TGTGCCAGCAGCTGGCCGCGCGGCACCGGGGAGCTGTTTTTT. Amino acids: CASSWPRGTGELFF.